In its sample, the clone carrying this TCR beta chain was seen a few times. Trimming took 5 bases from V and 4 from J, leaving 14 bases between them. This CDR3 region has 14 residues. Per the germline V gene, CDR1 is SGHTA and CDR2 is FQGTGA. This entry belongs to a study of blood T cell repertoires in COVID-19. Study-level information: Sample material is recorded as cDNA or gDNA derived from T cells, B-cell-depleted T cells, or PBMCs.

Seattle patients were enrolled during active infection and followed longitudinally. Here immunoSEQ multiplex PCR was the method, and the copy in TCRdb shows in-frame clones only, minus some. The sample holds approximately 190,000 clones, more than 75% seen once. Sequencing was done on a sample of peripheral blood. This TCR was sampled from a woman aged 55-69 years with COVID-19, enrolled during active disease. The chain employs TRBV7-3 and TRBJ1-1, with D tentatively TRBD1 (6 bases). In DNA, the CDR3 is TGTGCCAGCAGCGGCCAGGGGCCGGGCACTGAAGCTTTCTTT. Amino acids: CASSGQGPGTEAFF.